The clone carrying this TCR beta chain was seen only once. The antigen is undetermined. These data are taken from a study of radiotherapy plus CTLA-4 blockade in lung cancer. Study results and caveats: Reportedly, early blood T cell clone dynamics best predicted response, with interferon-beta. In blood, TCR clones derived from the tumor expanded after radiotherapy plus ipilimumab.

CDR1 is SQVTM, CDR2 ANQGSEA, per germline. This CDR3 has 16 residues. Trimming pared 2 bases from V and 12 bases from J, leaving 26 bases between. In chemo-refractory metastatic non-small-cell lung cancer, patients got ipilimumab CTLA-4 blockade together with focal radiation. Repertoires were generated with immunoSEQ multiplex PCR, while TCRdb's copy carries only in-frame clones and drops some. The sample has 60,000 to 85,000 clones; more than 75% are singletons. The sequencing used peripheral blood, collected from a patient treated with radiotherapy plus ipilimumab. The V gene is TRBV29-1, the J gene TRBJ2-1; the D gene could be TRBD1 or TRBD2 (6 bases each). This TCR derives from a human donor with non-small cell lung cancer who had stable disease on radiotherapy plus ipilimumab. CDR3 bases: TGCAGCGTTGAAAAAGGATGGGGGGCAACCCGTGGTGGGCAGTTCTTC. Its translation: CSVEKGWGATRGGQFF.